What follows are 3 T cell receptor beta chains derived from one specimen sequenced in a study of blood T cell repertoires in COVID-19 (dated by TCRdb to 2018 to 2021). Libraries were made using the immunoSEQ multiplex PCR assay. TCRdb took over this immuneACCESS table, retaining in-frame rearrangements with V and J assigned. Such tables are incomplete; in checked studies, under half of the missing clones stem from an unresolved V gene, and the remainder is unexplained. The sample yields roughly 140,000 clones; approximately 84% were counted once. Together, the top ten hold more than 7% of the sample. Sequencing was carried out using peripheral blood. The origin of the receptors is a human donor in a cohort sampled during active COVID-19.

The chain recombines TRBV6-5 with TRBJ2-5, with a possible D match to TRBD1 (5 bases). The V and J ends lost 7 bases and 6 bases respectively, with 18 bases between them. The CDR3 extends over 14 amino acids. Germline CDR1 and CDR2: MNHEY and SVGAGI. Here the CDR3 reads CASTERGGLQTQYF. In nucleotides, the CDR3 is TGTGCCAGCACCGAAAGGGGCGGATTACAGACCCAGTACTTC.

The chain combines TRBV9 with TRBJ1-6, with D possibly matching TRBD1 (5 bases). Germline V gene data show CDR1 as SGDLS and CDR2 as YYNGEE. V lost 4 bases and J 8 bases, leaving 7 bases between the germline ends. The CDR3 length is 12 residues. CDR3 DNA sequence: TGTGCCAGCAGCCTCAGGGATTCACCCCTCCACTTT. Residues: CASSLRDSPLHF.

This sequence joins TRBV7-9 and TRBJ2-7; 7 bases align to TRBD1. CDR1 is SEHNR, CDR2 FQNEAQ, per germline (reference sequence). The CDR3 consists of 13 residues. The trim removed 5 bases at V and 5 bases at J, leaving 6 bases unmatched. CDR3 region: CASSTSGGHEQYF. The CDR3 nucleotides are TGTGCCAGCAGCACCTCAGGGGGTCACGAGCAGTACTTC.